This is a list of T cell receptor beta chains from one sample in a study of spatial heterogeneity in lung cancer. In TCRdb, the 5' RACE reads were re-called with MiXCR into one record per CDR3 protein. The sample yields about 22,000 distinct CDR3 sequences, over 7.5% seen once. Sample: lung tumor tissue, taken at surgery. The source of these receptors is a male donor with early-stage non-small cell lung cancer. CDR3s include the opening cysteine and the closing phenylalanine or tryptophan. Each record gives: clone size, J gene, D gene, V gene, CDR3 protein, CDR3 DNA. The D gene is left open where the match is weak. Expanded clones get a size class; other rows say once, few or many, or leave the size out.

many TRBJ1-1 - TRBV20-1 CSARFGRSYTEAFF TGCAGTGCTAGATTTGGGAGGTCGTACACTGAAGCTTTCTTT
few TRBJ2-3 - TRBV11-3 CASSQDAGYVTDTQYF TGTGCCAGCAGTCAAGATGCGGGATATGTTACAGATACGCAGTATTTT
many TRBJ1-5 - TRBV9 CASSVGGYQPQHF TGTGCCAGCAGCGTAGGGGGTTATCAGCCCCAGCATTTT
few TRBJ1-5 - TRBV7-2 CASSSNNQPQHF TGTGCCAGCAGCTCCAACAATCAGCCCCAGCATTTT
medium-sized TRBJ2-7 - TRBV11-2 CASSSEGGALSNEQYF TGTGCCAGCAGCTCCGAAGGCGGCGCCCTCTCTAACGAGCAGTACTTC
few TRBJ1-4 - TRBV7-2 CASSGAEKLFF TGTGCCAGCAGCGGAGCGGAAAAACTGTTTTTT
few TRBJ2-3 TRBD1 TRBV7-9 CASSSDRVSTDTQYF TGTGCCAGCAGCTCGGACAGGGTCAGCACAGATACGCAGTATTTT
many TRBJ2-7 - TRBV2 CASGAGTQSIEQYF TGTGCCAGCGGAGCCGGGACACAGAGCATCGAGCAGTACTTC
- TRBJ2-7 TRBD1 TRBV27 CASSKTGTGTPDRLYEQYF TGTGCCAGCAGTAAAACCGGGACAGGGACCCCCGATCGGCTCTACGAGCAGTACTTC
medium-sized TRBJ2-4 - TRBV7-9 CASSWGLGAKNIQYF TGTGCCAGCAGCTGGGGGTTAGGAGCCAAAAACATTCAGTACTTC
many TRBJ2-5 - TRBV15 CATSPERHETQYF TGTGCCACCAGCCCCGAAAGACATGAGACCCAGTACTTC
many TRBJ1-2 TRBD1 TRBV6-1 CASKGWRQGASYGYTF TGTGCCAGCAAAGGGTGGCGACAGGGGGCGAGCTATGGCTACACCTTC
many TRBJ2-5 - TRBV7-8 CASGQNFGGETQYF TGTGCCAGCGGTCAAAACTTCGGAGGGGAGACCCAGTACTTC
many TRBJ2-7 - TRBV11-2 CASSLSDGPYEQYF TGTGCCAGCAGCTTGTCGGACGGACCCTACGAGCAGTACTTC
many TRBJ2-7 TRBD1 TRBV20-1 CSARGGPYEQYF TGCAGTGCAAGAGGGGGCCCCTACGAGCAGTACTTC
many TRBJ2-5 - TRBV6-2/TRBV6-3 CASSPGDPAAAQYF TGTGCCAGCAGTCCAGGGGACCCAGCAGCGGCCCAGTACTTC
many TRBJ1-2 TRBD1 TRBV7-2 CASSSLHRDSYGYTF TGTGCCAGCAGTTCATTGCACCGGGACAGTTATGGCTACACCTTC
many TRBJ1-5 TRBD1 TRBV3-1 CASSHRGLGQPQHF TGTGCCAGCAGCCATAGGGGGCTGGGACAGCCCCAGCATTTT
- TRBJ2-7 - TRBV7-2 CASSLAAGTYEQYF TGTGCCAGCAGCTTAGCTGCGGGAACCTACGAGCAGTACTTC
few TRBJ2-5 - TRBV5-1 CASRIPGFETQYF TGCGCCAGCAGGATTCCAGGGTTCGAGACCCAGTACTTC
many TRBJ1-5 TRBD1 TRBV12-3/TRBV12-4 CASSWTGGNQPQHF TGTGCCAGCAGTTGGACAGGGGGCAATCAGCCCCAGCATTTT
large TRBJ2-1 - TRBV13 CASSPMGGAVEQFF TGTGCCAGCAGCCCGATGGGGGGGGCGGTTGAGCAGTTCTTC
many TRBJ2-3 - TRBV2 CASSDAVSTDTQYF TGTGCCAGCAGTGATGCGGTCAGCACAGATACGCAGTATTTT
many TRBJ1-1 - TRBV27 CASSLGFNTEAFF TGTGCCAGCAGTTTAGGGTTTAACACTGAAGCTTTCTTT
many TRBJ2-7 - TRBV5-1 CASSSQGGAEQYF TGCGCCAGCAGCTCTCAGGGAGGAGCCGAGCAGTACTTC
many TRBJ2-7 - TRBV28 CASSSRSYEQYF TGTGCCAGCAGTTCAAGAAGCTACGAGCAGTACTTC
many TRBJ2-7 - TRBV29-1 CSVEGEVGSYEQYF TGCAGCGTTGAAGGGGAGGTAGGGTCCTACGAGCAGTACTTC
many TRBJ2-5 - TRBV7-6 CASSHPGDLGKETQYF TGTGCCAGCAGCCATCCCGGGGACCTAGGCAAAGAGACCCAGTACTTC
- TRBJ2-1 - TRBV11-2 CASSFGTNSYNEQFF TGTGCCAGCAGCTTCGGGACCAACTCCTACAATGAGCAGTTCTTC
many TRBJ1-2 - TRBV24-1 CATSLSGGELSHGYTF TGTGCCACCAGTTTATCGGGCGGAGAGCTCAGCCATGGCTACACCTTC
many TRBJ1-5 - TRBV7-2 CASSLVLGNQPQHF TGTGCCAGCAGCTTGGTCTTAGGCAATCAGCCCCAGCATTTT
many TRBJ2-3 - TRBV10-3 CAGKGRSSSDTQYF TGTGCAGGCAAGGGACGGTCTAGCTCAGATACGCAGTATTTT
- TRBJ2-2 TRBD1 TRBV12-3/TRBV12-4 CASSRGQLAPFAGELFF TGTGCCAGCAGCCGGGGACAGTTAGCGCCTTTTGCCGGGGAGCTGTTTTTT
few TRBJ2-7 - TRBV11-2 CASSSGGSSYEQYF TGTGCCAGCAGCTCGGGGGGCAGCTCCTACGAGCAGTACTTC
many TRBJ2-3 TRBD2 TRBV12-3/TRBV12-4 CASTPRLAGVADTQYF TGTGCCAGCACCCCAAGACTAGCGGGAGTTGCAGATACGCAGTATTTT
- TRBJ1-2 - TRBV28 CASMGAQRRGYTF TGTGCCAGCATGGGGGCGCAAAGAAGAGGCTACACCTTC
many TRBJ2-5 TRBD1 TRBV6-5 CASSTGQGRGQETQYF TGTGCCAGCAGTACGGGACAGGGACGGGGGCAAGAGACCCAGTACTTC
many TRBJ2-4 - TRBV20-1 CSAPTDAGIQYF TGCAGTGCGCCGACGGACGCGGGCATTCAGTACTTC
- TRBJ1-5 - TRBV19 CASNSGSTAQHF TGTGCCAGTAATAGCGGCTCGACAGCCCAGCATTTT
- TRBJ2-1 - TRBV5-4 CASSQDSPSYNEQFF TGTGCCAGCAGCCAGGACTCCCCCTCCTACAATGAGCAGTTCTTC
many TRBJ2-1 TRBD2 TRBV5-6 CASSLTLFSGVNEQFF TGTGCCAGCAGCTTGACTTTGTTTAGCGGGGTAAATGAGCAGTTCTTC
many TRBJ2-1 TRBD2 TRBV27 CASSSTSGSSYNEQFF TGTGCCAGCAGTTCTACTAGCGGGAGTTCCTACAATGAGCAGTTCTTC
many TRBJ2-5 - TRBV11-1 CASSFRAQETQYF TGTGCCAGCAGTTTCAGGGCCCAAGAGACCCAGTACTTC
few TRBJ2-7 - TRBV20-1 CSAWGGGSEQYF TGCAGTGCGTGGGGGGGCGGCTCCGAGCAGTACTTC
many TRBJ2-7 - TRBV5-1 CASSLVRANLGVEQYF TGCGCCAGCAGCTTGGTCAGGGCCAACCTAGGGGTCGAGCAGTACTTC
many TRBJ1-2 - TRBV6-5 CASSYSGGRDVTF TGTGCCAGCAGTTACTCAGGTGGCCGGGACGTTACCTTC
many TRBJ1-5 - TRBV7-2 CASSLAGKGDQPQHF TGTGCCAGCAGCTTAGCGGGGAAAGGGGATCAGCCCCAGCATTTT
- TRBJ1-2 TRBD1 TRBV2 CASSEALGQGNYGYTF TGTGCCAGCAGTGAAGCTCTAGGACAGGGGAACTATGGCTACACCTTC
- TRBJ2-1 TRBD1 TRBV3-1 CASSYLSRTGKFF TGTGCCAGCAGCTACCTTTCGCGGACAGGGAAGTTCTTC
many TRBJ2-7 TRBD2 TRBV5-5 CASSLEGSSGGSYEQYF TGTGCCAGCAGCTTGGAGGGGTCTAGCGGGGGTTCCTACGAGCAGTACTTC
many TRBJ2-7 - TRBV7-2 CASSRTGLWAEQYF TGTGCCAGCAGCCGGACGGGCCTTTGGGCAGAGCAGTACTTC
many TRBJ2-3 - TRBV9 CASSVGAGSTDTQYF TGTGCCAGCAGCGTAGGGGCAGGAAGCACAGATACGCAGTATTTT
many TRBJ2-1 - TRBV28 CASSLPATRNEQFF TGTGCCAGCAGTTTACCCGCTACACGCAATGAGCAGTTCTTC
many TRBJ1-2 TRBD1 TRBV2 CASSVTGSYGYTF TGTGCCAGCAGTGTGACAGGGTCCTATGGCTACACCTTC
few TRBJ2-2 TRBD1 TRBV7-8 CASSRQTGVGTGELFF TGTGCCAGCAGCCGCCAAACAGGGGTTGGCACCGGGGAGCTGTTTTTT
- TRBJ1-6 - TRBV7-9 CASSSALNSPLHF TGTGCCAGCAGCTCCGCATTAAATTCACCCCTCCACTTT
- TRBJ2-5 - TRBV28 CASSRVGRRETQYF TGTGCCAGCAGTCGCGTCGGACGACGGGAGACCCAGTACTTC
medium-sized TRBJ1-5 - TRBV20-1 CSARVGFSNQPQHF TGCAGTGCTCGAGTTGGGTTTAGCAATCAGCCCCAGCATTTT